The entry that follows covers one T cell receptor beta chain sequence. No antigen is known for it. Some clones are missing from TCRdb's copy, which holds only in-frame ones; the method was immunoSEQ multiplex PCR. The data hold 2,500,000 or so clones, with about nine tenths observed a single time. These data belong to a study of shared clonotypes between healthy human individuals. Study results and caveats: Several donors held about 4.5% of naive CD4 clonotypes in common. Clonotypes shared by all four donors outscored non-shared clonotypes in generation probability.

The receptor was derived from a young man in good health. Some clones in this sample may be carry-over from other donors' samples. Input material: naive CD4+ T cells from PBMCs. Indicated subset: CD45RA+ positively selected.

The CDR3 protein is CAWRGDRVGLTEAFF. The CDR3 region has the DNA TGTGCCTGGAGAGGGGACAGGGTCGGGCTTACTGAAGCTTTCTTT. The chain is built from TRBV30 and TRBJ1-1, with TRBD1 identical over 9 bases. V trimming: 3 bases; J trimming: 5 bases; junction bases outside the gene matches: 10. This CDR3 contains 15 residues. The germline V gene encodes CDR1 GTSNPN and CDR2 SVGIG (reference sequence).